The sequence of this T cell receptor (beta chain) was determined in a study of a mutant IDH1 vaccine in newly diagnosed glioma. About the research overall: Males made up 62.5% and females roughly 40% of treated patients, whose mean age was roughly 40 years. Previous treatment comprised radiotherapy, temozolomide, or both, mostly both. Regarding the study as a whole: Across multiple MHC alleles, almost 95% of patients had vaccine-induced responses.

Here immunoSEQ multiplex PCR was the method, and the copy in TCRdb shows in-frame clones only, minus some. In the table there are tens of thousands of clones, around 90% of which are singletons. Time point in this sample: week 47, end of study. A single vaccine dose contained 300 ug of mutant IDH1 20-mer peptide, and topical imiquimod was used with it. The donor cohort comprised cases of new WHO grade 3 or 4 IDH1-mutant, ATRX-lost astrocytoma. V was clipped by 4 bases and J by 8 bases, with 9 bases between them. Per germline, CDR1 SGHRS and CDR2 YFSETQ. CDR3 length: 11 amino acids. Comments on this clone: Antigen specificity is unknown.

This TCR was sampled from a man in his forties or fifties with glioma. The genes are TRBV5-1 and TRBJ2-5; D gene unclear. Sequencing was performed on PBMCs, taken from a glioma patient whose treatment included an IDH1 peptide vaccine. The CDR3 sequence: CASSAGPTQYF. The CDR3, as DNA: TGCGCCAGCAGCGCCGGCCCTACCCAGTACTTC.